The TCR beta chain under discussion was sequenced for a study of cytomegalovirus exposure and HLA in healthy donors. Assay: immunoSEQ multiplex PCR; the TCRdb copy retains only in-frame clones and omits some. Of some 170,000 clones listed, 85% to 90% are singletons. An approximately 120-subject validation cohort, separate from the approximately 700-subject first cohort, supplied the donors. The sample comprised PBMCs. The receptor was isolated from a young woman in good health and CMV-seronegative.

The chain's CDR3 is CAIPKGAEARYNEQFF. The CDR3 region has the DNA TGTGCCATCCCGAAGGGGGCCGAAGCTCGCTACAATGAGCAGTTCTTC. The J gene is TRBJ2-1, the V gene TRBV2; 7 bases align to TRBD1. The CDR3 totals 16 residues. The V gene's germline CDR1 is SNHLY and CDR2 FYNNEI. V trimming: 10 bases; J trimming: 3 bases; junction bases outside the gene matches: 15. Drawing the rest from reference TRBV2 and TRBJ2-1, the complete variable domain is EPEVTQTPSHQVTQMGQEVILRCVPISNHLYFYWYRQILGQKVEFLVSFYNNEISEKSEIFDDQFSVERPDGSNFTLKIRSTKLEDSAMYFCAIPKGAEARYNEQFFGPGTRLTVL.